One and the same sample provided the 21 T cell receptor beta chains below, sequenced in a study of cytotoxic CD8 clonotypes in ibrutinib-treated CLL. Only in-frame clones appear in the TCRdb table, and some are missing; sequencing was by immunoSEQ multiplex PCR. The sample has hundreds of thousands of clones; around four fifths are singletons. The sample consisted of PBMCs, taken before ibrutinib treatment. Every receptor here comes from a human donor with chronic lymphocytic leukemia.

The chain carries TRBV2 and TRBJ2-5, with 11 bases aligning to TRBD2. In germline, CDR1 is SNHLY, CDR2 FYNNEI. V shed 4 bases and J 5 bases; nucleotides not matched to a gene: 6. The CDR3 length is 15 residues. The CDR3 region is CASSGVAGGSETQYF. CDR3 DNA: TGTGCCAGCAGTGGTGTAGCGGGAGGGTCTGAGACCCAGTACTTC.

The chain carries TRBV28 and TRBJ2-1, with 8 bases matching TRBD2. The CDR3 covers 15 residues. The V and J ends lost 2 bases and 3 bases, in that order; junction bases with no gene match: 3. The V gene's germline CDR1 is MDHEN and CDR2 SYDVKM. The DNA for the CDR3 is TGTGCCAGCAGTTTAGCTCTAGCGGGCTACAATGAGCAGTTCTTC. Its protein is CASSLALAGYNEQFF.

In DNA, the CDR3 is TGTGCCAGCTCACCAACAGGGGATGGTACTGAAGCTTTCTTT. This encodes CASSPTGDGTEAFF. V usage is TRBV18 and J usage is TRBJ1-1; 7 bases map to TRBD1. J was trimmed by 5 bases and V by 2 bases; bases with no gene match: 5. The length of the CDR3 is 14 residues. The V gene's germline CDR1 is KGHSH and CDR2 LQKENI.

This rearrangement joins TRBV5-1 to TRBJ1-1; TRBD1 agrees at 8 bases. The V gene's germline CDR1 is SGHRS and CDR2 YFSETQ. The CDR3 consists of 15 residues. Trimming at V came to 0 bases and at J to 6 bases, leaving 7 bases not matched to a gene. The CDR3 loop is CASSLGWTGTSEAFF. For the CDR3, the DNA is TGCGCCAGCAGCTTGGGATGGACAGGGACTTCTGAAGCTTTCTTT.

The rearrangement links TRBV6-5 to TRBJ1-3; D remains unclear. Germline V CDR1 and CDR2: MNHEY, SVGAGI. CDR3 length: 13 residues. V was clipped by 4 bases and J by 3 bases, with 7 bases between them. The CDR3 nucleotides read TGTGCCAGCAGTTTACCAGGTGGAAACACCATATATTTT. It yields the protein CASSLPGGNTIYF.

V is TRBV25-1 and J is TRBJ2-1, with a weak D call TRBD2 (5 bases). The CDR3 loop spans 16 amino acids. V lost 4 bases to trimming and J lost 4 bases, with 17 bases between them. Germline-derived CDR1 and CDR2 are MGHDK and SYGVNS. The CDR3 sequence is CASSGTVGGEYNEQFF. Written as DNA, the CDR3 is TGTGCCAGCAGTGGGACTGTCGGAGGAGAATACAATGAGCAGTTCTTC.

The chain combines TRBV4-2 with TRBJ1-5; possible D gene TRBD1, 5 bases. The CDR3 covers 15 residues. V was clipped by 4 bases and J by 4 bases, with 14 bases between them. From germline, CDR1 is LGHNA and CDR2 YNFKEQ. In DNA, the CDR3 is TGTGCCAGCAGCCTTGGGGACGGAGTAAATCAGCCCCAGCATTTT. Translating it yields CASSLGDGVNQPQHF.

This chain links TRBV7-2 with TRBJ2-7; TRBD2 agrees at 8 bases. The CDR3 consists of 13 residues. The germline CDR1 and CDR2 sequences are SGHTA and FQGNSA. The V segment lost 1 base and the J segment 5 bases; nucleotides outside the gene matches: 1. CDR3 sequence (DNA): TGTGCCAGCAGCTTAGTCGGGAGGGACGAGCAGTACTTC. Translated, it gives CASSLVGRDEQYF.

The rearrangement uses TRBV10-3 and TRBJ1-1, with TRBD1 identical over 9 bases. Germline trimming cut 10 bases from V and 0 bases from J; bases unmatched to any gene: 12. This CDR3 comprises 16 residues. CDR1 is ENHRY and CDR2 is SYGVKD in the germline V gene. CDR3 DNA: TGTGCCAGCACTCCGGGACAGGGAAGAATGAACACTGAAGCTTTCTTT. Translating gives CASTPGQGRMNTEAFF.

This clone has a single count. The rearrangement links TRBV10-3 to TRBJ2-5; 10 bases match TRBD2. In germline, CDR1 is ENHRY, CDR2 SYGVKD. The CDR3 contains 16 residues. V lost 2 bases to trimming and J lost 5 bases; unmatched junction nucleotides: 8. CDR3 residues: CAISEQREGPWETQYF. The CDR3, as DNA: TGTGCCATCAGTGAGCAGCGGGAGGGCCCGTGGGAGACCCAGTACTTC.

The chain is built from TRBV14 and TRBJ2-5; no clear D gene. Germline V CDR1 and CDR2: SGHDN, FVKESK. Trimming left V 3 bases short and J 8 bases short, with 7 bases between. The CDR3 covers 11 residues. The CDR3 DNA sequence: TGTGCCAGCAGCCAGACCGGTACCCAGTACTTC. It specifies CASSQTGTQYF.

This clone was counted only a few times. V gene TRBV20-1 combines with J gene TRBJ2-7; D remains unclear. The CDR3 contains 11 residues. The germline CDR1 and CDR2 sequences are DFQATT and SNEGSKA (reference sequence). Trimming stripped 3 bases from V and 3 bases from J, with 6 bases between. CDR3 coding DNA: TGCAGTGCTAGGAGCTTCTACGAGCAGTACTTC. Translation gives CSARSFYEQYF.

J is TRBJ2-3 and V is TRBV5-1, with 7 bases matching TRBD2. This CDR3 spans 15 amino acids. From germline, CDR1 is SGHRS and CDR2 YFSETQ. J lost 1 base, V lost 5 bases, and 7 bases had no gene match. CDR3 sequence: CASRMLADRTDTQYF. The CDR3 DNA reads TGCGCCAGCAGAATGCTAGCGGACCGCACAGATACGCAGTATTTT.

The V gene is TRBV5-1, the J gene TRBJ2-5, with D perhaps assigned TRBD1 or TRBD2 (5 bases each). This CDR3 contains 15 residues. Germline CDR1 reads SGHRS; CDR2 reads YFSETQ. V gave up 0 bases and J gave up 7 bases, with 16 bases separating them. The CDR3 coding sequence is TGCGCCAGCAGCTTGGAAGCCTCGGGGACCGGGACCCAGTACTTC. This gives the protein CASSLEASGTGTQYF.

The J gene is TRBJ1-1, the V gene TRBV30, with D possibly TRBD1 on 5 matching bases. The germline CDR1 and CDR2 sequences are GTSNPN and SVGIG (reference sequence). V lost 3 bases, J lost 6 bases, and 17 bases lay in between. The CDR3 runs 14 residues. The CDR3 DNA reads as TGTGCCTGGAGCTCGGGACCTATGGGTTCTGAAGCTTTCTTT. It encodes CAWSSGPMGSEAFF.

The chain has TRBV13 and TRBJ2-1; a weak D match, TRBD1 (6 bases). Looked up from germline, CDR1 is PRHDT and CDR2 is FYEKMQ (reference sequence). Trimming stripped 6 bases from V and 3 bases from J, with 9 bases between. This CDR3 spans 13 amino acids. In nucleotides, the CDR3 is TGTGCCAGCAGACGGACAGACTACAATGAGCAGTTCTTC. As protein: CASRRTDYNEQFF.

This chain links TRBV15 with TRBJ2-7; TRBD2 is a possible D gene (5 bases). Trimming removed 7 bases from V and 5 bases from J, with 15 bases in between. The CDR3 contains 13 residues. CDR1 and CDR2 from the germline V gene are LNHNV and YYDKDF (reference sequence). CDR3 nucleotide sequence: TGTGCCACCAATGAGGGCCTCGTCCACGAGCAGTACTTC. This encodes CATNEGLVHEQYF.

The rearrangement uses TRBV4-1 and TRBJ2-5; D gene uncertain. Germline V gene data show CDR1 as MGHRA and CDR2 as YSYEKL. The CDR3 totals 14 residues. Trimming took 2 bases from V and 4 from J, leaving 11 bases between them. The CDR3 region has the DNA TGCGCCAGCAGCCAAACCTTCCGCCCAGAGACCCAGTACTTC. It translates to CASSQTFRPETQYF.

The chain couples TRBV2 to TRBJ1-6; possible D gene TRBD1, 6 bases. This CDR3 comprises 15 residues. Germline V gene sequence: CDR1 SNHLY, CDR2 FYNNEI. The ends were cut back, 7 bases at V and 7 bases at J, with 17 bases in the middle. The CDR3 is CASNRKGGSNSPLHF. The CDR3, as DNA: TGTGCCAGCAATCGGAAGGGGGGCAGCAATTCACCCCTCCACTTT. Full variable domain (remainder filled in from reference TRBV2 and TRBJ1-6): EPEVTQTPSHQVTQMGQEVILRCVPISNHLYFYWYRQILGQKVEFLVSFYNNEISEKSEIFDDQFSVERPDGSNFTLKIRSTKLEDSAMYFCASNRKGGSNSPLHFGNGTRLTVT.

This clone was recorded a few times. This chain links TRBV7-8 with TRBJ2-1; D is possibly TRBD1 (5 bases). Trimming left V 4 bases short and J 1 base short, with 11 bases between. This CDR3 has 15 residues. Per germline, CDR1 SGHVS and CDR2 FQNEAQ. The CDR3 nucleotides are TGTGCCAGCAGCTACACAGGACATTCCTACAATGAGCAGTTCTTC. This encodes CASSYTGHSYNEQFF.

In this sample, this clone turned up a few times. The chain carries TRBV25-1 and TRBJ1-2, with 7 bases identical to TRBD1. Trimming at V came to 4 bases and at J to 1 base, leaving 3 bases not matched to a gene. The CDR3 has 14 residues. Germline values: CDR1 MGHDK, CDR2 SYGVNS. The CDR3 reads CASSGDSNNYGYTF. The DNA for the CDR3 is TGTGCCAGCAGTGGGGACAGTAATAACTATGGCTACACCTTC.